This T cell receptor (beta chain) came from a study of radiation and T cells in renal cell carcinoma. This clone was detected once. Time point here: blood 4 weeks post-SBRT, at nephrectomy. Sample treatment: 15 Gy SBRT to primary tumor, nephrectomy 4 weeks later. Nephrectomy followed 15 Gy stereotactic body radiation by 4 weeks. After SBRT, blood was collected at 2 and 4 weeks, plus baseline. The patient's renal cell carcinoma had clear cell pathology. Repertoires were generated with immunoSEQ multiplex PCR, while TCRdb's copy carries only in-frame clones and drops some. The table lists some 31,000 clones, 81% of them singletons, with about 33% in the top ten. This TCR derives from a man in his fifties or sixties with renal cell carcinoma. The sequences come from blood, collected from a patient whose treatment included radiotherapy and nephrectomy.

CDR3 sequence (DNA): TGTGCCAGCAGCGCCCTGAGCACAGATACGCAGTATTTT. Encoded protein: CASSALSTDTQYF. The V and J genes are TRBV7-6 and TRBJ2-3; D gene ambiguous. The germline V gene has CDR1 SGHVS and CDR2 FNYEAQ. The CDR3 has 13 residues. Between the trimmed V and J ends, which lost 5 bases and 0 bases, there was a span of 6 bases.